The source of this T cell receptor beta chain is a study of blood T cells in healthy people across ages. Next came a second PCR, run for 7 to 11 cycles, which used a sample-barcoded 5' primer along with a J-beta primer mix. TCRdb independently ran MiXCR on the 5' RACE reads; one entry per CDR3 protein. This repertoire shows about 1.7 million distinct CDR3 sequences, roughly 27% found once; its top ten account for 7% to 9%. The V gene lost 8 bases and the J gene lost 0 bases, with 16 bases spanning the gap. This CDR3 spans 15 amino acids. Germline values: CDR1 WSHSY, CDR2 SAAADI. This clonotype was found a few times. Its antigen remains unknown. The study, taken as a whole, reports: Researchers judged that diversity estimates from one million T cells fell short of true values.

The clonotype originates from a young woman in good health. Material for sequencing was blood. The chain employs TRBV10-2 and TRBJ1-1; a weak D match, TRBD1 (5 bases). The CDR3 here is CASAVQDPLNTEAFF. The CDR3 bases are TGCGCCAGCGCTGTACAGGACCCCTTGAACACTGAAGCTTTCTTT.